This TCR beta chain was recovered during a study of regulatory T cells in long-lasting Graves disease. Combining iRepertoire HTBI primers with Arm-PCR of CDR3 regions, the authors built TCR beta libraries. In the source study's methods: The study identified 50 to 70 TRBV and about 13 TRBJ segments across samples. MiXCR, run by TCRdb on the multiplex PCR reads, gives a single entry per CDR3 protein. The V and J calls reflect TCRdb's pipeline rather than the authors' work. The data contain 400,000 to 500,000 distinct CDR3 sequences, about 17% of them singletons. The CDR3 covers 14 residues. Germline assignment: CDR1 SGDLS and CDR2 YYNGEE. V gave up 2 bases and J gave up 1 base, with 9 bases separating them. Time point in this sample: newly diagnosed GD, antithyroid drugs for less than 3 months. Preparation of the TCR library used RNA extracted from PBMCs. Patients came from an endocrinology department in Xi'an, China.

This clonotype was detected ten times or more. This sample was also put to use in a study of T cells in Graves' hyperthyroidism and ophthalmopathy.

This receptor was taken from a woman in her 30s with Graves disease. The specimen comprised peripheral blood mononuclear cells (PBMCs), sampled at new diagnosis, from a patient treated with antithyroid drugs. J is TRBJ2-5 and V is TRBV9, with D perhaps assigned TRBD1 or TRBD2 (5 bases each). The CDR3 sequence is CASSVPGPQETQYF. The CDR3 nucleotides are TGTGCCAGCAGCGTCCCGGGGCCCCAAGAGACCCAGTACTTC.